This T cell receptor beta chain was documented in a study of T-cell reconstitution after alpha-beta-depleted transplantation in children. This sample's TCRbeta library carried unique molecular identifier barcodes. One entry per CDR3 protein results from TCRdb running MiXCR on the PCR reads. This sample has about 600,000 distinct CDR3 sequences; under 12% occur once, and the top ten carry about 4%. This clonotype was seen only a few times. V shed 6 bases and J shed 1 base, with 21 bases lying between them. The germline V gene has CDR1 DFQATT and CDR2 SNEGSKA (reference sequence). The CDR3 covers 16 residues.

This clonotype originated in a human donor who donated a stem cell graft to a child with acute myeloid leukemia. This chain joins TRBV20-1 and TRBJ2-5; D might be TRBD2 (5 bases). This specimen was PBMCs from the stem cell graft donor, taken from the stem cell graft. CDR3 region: CSAPFEGAWPQETQYF. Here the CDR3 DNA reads TGCAGTGCCCCGTTCGAGGGAGCGTGGCCCCAAGAGACCCAGTACTTC.